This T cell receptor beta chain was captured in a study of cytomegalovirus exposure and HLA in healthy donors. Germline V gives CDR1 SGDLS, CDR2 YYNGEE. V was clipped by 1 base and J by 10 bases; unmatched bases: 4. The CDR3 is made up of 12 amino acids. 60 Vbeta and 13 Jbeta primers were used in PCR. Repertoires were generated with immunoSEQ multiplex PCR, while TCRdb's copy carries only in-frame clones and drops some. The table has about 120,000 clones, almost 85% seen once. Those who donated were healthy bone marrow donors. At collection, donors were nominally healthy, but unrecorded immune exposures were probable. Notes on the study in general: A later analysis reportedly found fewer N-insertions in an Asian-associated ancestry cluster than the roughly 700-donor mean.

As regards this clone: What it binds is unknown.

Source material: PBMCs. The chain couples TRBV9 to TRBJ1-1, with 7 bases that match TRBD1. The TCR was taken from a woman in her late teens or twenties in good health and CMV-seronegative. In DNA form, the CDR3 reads TGTGCCAGCAGCGTATCAGGGGGAGTAGCTTTCTTT. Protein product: CASSVSGGVAFF.